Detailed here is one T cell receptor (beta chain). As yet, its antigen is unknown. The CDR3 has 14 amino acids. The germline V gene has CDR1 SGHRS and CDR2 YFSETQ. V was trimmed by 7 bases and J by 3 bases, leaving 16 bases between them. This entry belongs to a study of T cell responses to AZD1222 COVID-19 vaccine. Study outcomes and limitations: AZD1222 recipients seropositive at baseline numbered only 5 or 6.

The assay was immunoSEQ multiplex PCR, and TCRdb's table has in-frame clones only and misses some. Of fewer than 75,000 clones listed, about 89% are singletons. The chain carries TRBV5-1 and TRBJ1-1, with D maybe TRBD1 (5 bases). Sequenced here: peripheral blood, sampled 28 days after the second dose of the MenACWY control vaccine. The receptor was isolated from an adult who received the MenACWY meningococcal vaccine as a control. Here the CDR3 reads CASGDPGTYTEAFF. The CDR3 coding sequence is TGCGCCAGCGGGGACCCGGGGACTTACACTGAAGCTTTCTTT.